This record concerns one T cell receptor beta chain sequence. What it binds is not known. This PCR relied on a set of 60 Vbeta primers and 13 Jbeta primers. TCRdb keeps only in-frame clones here, not all; method: immunoSEQ multiplex PCR. Of about 150,000 clones in the sample, 65% to 75% were seen once. V dropped 5 bases and J dropped 4; count of bases not matched to a gene: 6. Germline CDR1 is MNHEY and CDR2 is SVGAGI. The CDR3 has 14 residues. The data were obtained in a study of cytomegalovirus exposure and HLA in healthy donors. The study, taken as a whole, reports: A few CMV-associated chains proved CMV antigen-specific in vitro.

The origin of this receptor is a man aged 25-45 years in good health and CMV-seronegative. The sequenced material came from PBMCs. J is TRBJ2-7 and V is TRBV6-5; 9 bases are a match to TRBD2. This CDR3 is CASSPSGELYEQYF. The CDR3 coding sequence is TGTGCCAGCAGTCCTAGCGGGGAACTTTACGAGCAGTACTTC.